The 5 T cell receptor beta chains listed next were all sequenced from one sample in a study of shared clonotypes between healthy human individuals. The data were produced by immunoSEQ multiplex PCR, yet TCRdb's version contains in-frame clones alone and is incomplete. The sample includes a few million clones, approximately 93% of them seen just once. Sequenced: naive CD4+ T cells from PBMCs. Noted subset: CD45RA+ positively selected. The receptors were sampled from a man in his late teens or twenties in good health. Some clones in this sample may be carry-over from other donors' samples.

The V call is TRBV30, the J call TRBJ1-5; D is uncertain. The CDR3 contains 13 residues. V lost 2 bases, J lost 2 bases, and 7 bases lay in between. Germline CDR1 is GTSNPN and CDR2 is SVGIG (reference sequence). CDR3 sequence (DNA): TGTGCCTGGAGTATGGGTGGCAATCAGCCCCAGCATTTT. It yields the protein CAWSMGGNQPQHF.

V and J are TRBV18 and TRBJ1-1; D gene uncertain. This CDR3 has 13 amino acids. CDR1 is KGHSH, CDR2 LQKENI, per germline. The germline V and J ends were trimmed by 0 bases and 7 bases, with 9 bases remaining between them. CDR3 amino acids: CASSPPPGFEAFF. DNA of the CDR3: TGTGCCAGCTCACCACCGCCAGGTTTTGAAGCTTTCTTT.

The J gene is TRBJ2-6, the V gene TRBV7-9, with 11 positions matching TRBD1. The CDR3 extends over 18 amino acids. The junction had 7 bases not matched to a gene; V was cut back by 4 bases and J by 2 bases. Germline V gene lookup returns CDR1 SEHNR and CDR2 FQNEAQ (reference sequence). In DNA, the CDR3 is TGTGCCAGCAGCTCCGGGACAGGGGGATTGGCTGGGGCCAACGTCCTGACTTTC. Amino acids: CASSSGTGGLAGANVLTF.

The chain combines TRBV29-1 with TRBJ2-5; D unresolved. V lost 2 bases, J lost 3 bases, and 7 bases lay in between. The CDR3 has 12 amino acids. The germline gives CDR1 SQVTM, CDR2 ANQGSEA. The DNA for the CDR3 is TGCAGCGTTGAACTTCGAGAAGAGACCCAGTACTTC. Protein product: CSVELREETQYF.

J is TRBJ2-1 and V is TRBV9; D is unresolved. Per the germline V gene, CDR1 is SGDLS and CDR2 is YYNGEE. CDR3 size: 15 residues. V was pared by 0 bases and J by 6 bases, with 13 bases between. The CDR3 DNA sequence: TGTGCCAGCAGCGTAGGAGTCTCCTCTTCCAATGAGCAGTTCTTC. Translation gives CASSVGVSSSNEQFF.